The present T cell receptor beta chain was sequenced within a study of cytomegalovirus exposure and HLA in healthy donors. Study at large: About 80 million unique TCRs from HLA-typed donors made up an early data release.

The PCR contained 60 Vbeta and 13 Jbeta primers. Some clones are missing from TCRdb's copy, which holds only in-frame ones; the method was immunoSEQ multiplex PCR. The sample consists of around 150,000 clones, around 83% of them appearing once. Findings and caveats of the study: In most subjects, TCR beta sequences reportedly gave accurate predictions of HLA-A and HLA-B alleles. The study assumed roughly uniform donor sequencing depth for presence/absence analyses. Links to common viral pathogens appeared, in a later analysis, for several of the most significant clusters.

Of note for this clone: What it binds is unknown.

The CDR3 runs 15 residues. Trimming at V came to 3 bases and at J to 9 bases, leaving 8 bases not matched to a gene. Germline CDR1 LNHDA, CDR2 SQIVND (reference sequence). The sample was PBMCs. The chain employs TRBV19 and TRBJ2-1, with TRBD1 matching 10 bases. The receptor was isolated from a man aged 40-55 years in good health and CMV-seropositive. CDR3 loop: CASSIGTGVSGEQFF. The CDR3, as DNA: TGTGCCAGTAGTATCGGGACAGGGGTTTCGGGTGAGCAGTTCTTC.